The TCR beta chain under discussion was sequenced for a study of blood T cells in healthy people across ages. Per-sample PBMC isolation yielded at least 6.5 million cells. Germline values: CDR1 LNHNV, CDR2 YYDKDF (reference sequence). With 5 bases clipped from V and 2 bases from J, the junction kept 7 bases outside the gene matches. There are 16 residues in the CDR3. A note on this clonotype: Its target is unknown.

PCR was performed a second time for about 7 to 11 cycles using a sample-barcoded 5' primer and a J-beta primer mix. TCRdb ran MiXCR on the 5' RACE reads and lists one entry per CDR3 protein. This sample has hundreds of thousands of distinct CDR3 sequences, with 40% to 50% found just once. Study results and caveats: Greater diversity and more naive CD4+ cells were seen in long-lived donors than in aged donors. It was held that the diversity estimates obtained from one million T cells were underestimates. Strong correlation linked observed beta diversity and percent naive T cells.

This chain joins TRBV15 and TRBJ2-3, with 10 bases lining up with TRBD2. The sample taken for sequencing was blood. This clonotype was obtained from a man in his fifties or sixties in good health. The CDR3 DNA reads TGTGCCACCAGCTTAATTAGCGGGAGGCCCACAGATACGCAGTATTTT. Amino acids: CATSLISGRPTDTQYF.